This is a list of T cell receptor beta chains from one sample in a study of sequential checkpoint blockade in melanoma. Profiled with immunoSEQ multiplex PCR; TCRdb holds only in-frame clones, not every one. The sample has approximately 26,000 clones, around 73% seen once; the top ten hold 20% to 25%. Specimen: CD8+ T cells sorted from blood (inferred from file names), collected from a patient given nivolumab and ipilimumab in sequence. These receptor sequences come from a human donor with melanoma. Each CDR3 is given without its conserved first and last residue. The D gene is left open where the match is weak.

d_gene | j_gene | v_gene | CDR3aa
. | TRBJ1-1 | TRBV9 | ASSAEGGTEAF
TRBD2 | TRBJ2-7 | TRBV7-2 | ASSMVGRVPGPSSYEQY
TRBD2 | TRBJ2-1 | TRBV19 | ASSMSGGLYNEQF
TRBD1 | TRBJ1-1 | TRBV7-8 | ASSLTGQGAGNTEAF
. | TRBJ1-1 | TRBV2 | ASSDFEAF
TRBD1 | TRBJ1-1 | TRBV5-8 | ASSPGQGTEAF
. | TRBJ1-6 | TRBV19 | ATTGGSYNSPLH
TRBD1 | TRBJ1-5 | TRBV4-2 | ASSQDLGTGAGPQH
TRBD1 | TRBJ2-5 | TRBV19 | ASTGPGQVETQY
. | TRBJ1-2 | TRBV11-2 | ASSLNSGGYYGYT
TRBD2 | TRBJ2-3 | TRBV28 | ASSLAGEGTDTQY
. | . | TRBV7-9 | ASSLGNEVYEQY
. | TRBJ2-1 | TRBV4-1 | ASSPSLYNEQF
. | TRBJ2-2 | TRBV9 | ASSVATSPSNTGELF
. | TRBJ2-5 | TRBV15 | ATSRDREQTETQY
. | TRBJ2-7 | TRBV19 | ASSSGAWNEQY
TRBD1 | TRBJ2-2 | TRBV4-3 | ASSHGTGANTGELF
. | TRBJ1-1 | TRBV7-9 | ASSLVGRGGTEAF
. | TRBJ2-5 | TRBV9 | ASSVGGVDETQY
. | TRBJ2-3 | TRBV19 | ASRSGSTDTQY
TRBD2 | TRBJ2-3 | TRBV7-6 | ASSLGSLAGGPGDTQY
. | TRBJ2-3 | TRBV9 | ASSPGHRDTQY
. | TRBJ1-1 | TRBV6-5 | ASSSTGEEAF
. | TRBJ1-2 | TRBV29-1 | SVESGEGRYGYT
TRBD1 | TRBJ1-5 | TRBV5-5 | ASSLAWDSNQPQH
TRBD1 | TRBJ1-4 | TRBV19 | ASSVADRAYNEKLF
TRBD1 | TRBJ1-2 | TRBV7-8 | ASSLADRGPGEGYT
TRBD2 | TRBJ2-7 | TRBV28 | ASNLAGTLSYEQY
TRBD2 | TRBJ2-1 | TRBV27 | ASSEPSGPYNEQF
. | TRBJ2-3 | TRBV27 | ASSLIQSADTQY
TRBD1 | TRBJ1-1 | TRBV7-9 | ASSLVGGGRGNTEAF
. | TRBJ1-4 | TRBV7-8 | ASSSLTATNEKLF
. | TRBJ2-1 | TRBV5-6 | ASSWTGNEQF
. | TRBJ1-3 | TRBV7-8 | ASSLTIAGGNTIY
. | TRBJ1-2 | TRBV25-1 | ASSDGGTFYGYT
TRBD1 | TRBJ2-2 | TRBV4-3 | ASSQVLAGTASNGELF
TRBD2 | TRBJ2-1 | TRBV28 | ASSRTSGAYNEQF
. | TRBJ2-3 | TRBV6-4 | ASSDSAGSTDTQY
TRBD2 | TRBJ2-7 | TRBV4-2 | ASSQVLAGGSYEQY
TRBD1 | TRBJ2-1 | TRBV19 | ASSIRSRGTGVYNEQF
. | TRBJ2-3 | TRBV7-2 | ASSLDLASDTQY